This T cell receptor beta chain was found in a study of blood T cell repertoires in COVID-19 (dated by TCRdb to about 2020). For context, the study as a whole: Samples covering the acute and convalescent phases of COVID-19 were provided by collaborators in the United States, Italy and Spain. The repertoires were released in a freely available public database intended as a resource for research on the immune response to SARS-CoV-2. Where HLA class I and class II types were available, the types were taken from metadata supplied by the sample provider, not from assay-based typing. Samples came from the ongoing ImmuneRACE study (first 160 participants) plus 1,254 subjects from 6 global collaborators. Sample metadata almost always included a de-identified subject ID, COVID-19 status, age in years and sex. The dataset comprised deeply sampled blood TCRbeta repertoires from subjects exposed to, actively infected with, or recovered from COVID-19. The material from the prospective study consisted of cDNA or gDNA derived from T cells, B-cell-depleted T cells, or PBMCs.

The trim is 9 bases for V and 1 base for J, with a gap of 8 bases between the germline ends. CDR1 KGHDR and CDR2 SFDVKD were looked up in the germline V gene. There are 12 amino acids in the CDR3, from cysteine to phenylalanine inclusive. The retained sequence is limited to the CDR3, 36 bases, with the frame set at the first base. On this clone itself: Its binding antigen is unknown. Base qualities were left out, and no much larger clone turns up one base away.

What the authors observed across the whole study: The amount of clinical and demographic metadata varied by source and participant and was provided uncurated.

Participants in the prospective study were aged roughly 18 to 100 years, lived in under 30 United States geographic areas, and enrolled through a virtual design. In the prospective study, participants were assigned to cohorts based on the clinical history participants reported in a screening survey and a study questionnaire. For ImmuneRACE Cohort 3, a participant was defined as recovered based on two consecutive negative NP/OP PCR tests, clearance by a healthcare professional, or resolution of symptoms. Each participant in the prospective study had whole blood, serum and a nasopharyngeal or oropharyngeal swab collected by mobile phlebotomists. Prospective study participants could optionally give additional blood draws and questionnaires over a 2-month period. Before DNA extraction, prospective study blood samples were shipped either frozen or at room temperature. TCRbeta CDR3 regions were amplified from genomic DNA by means of the immunoSEQ Assay, a bias-controlled multiplex PCR. The authors processed their data as follows. Nucleated cell counts per sample were estimated from amplification of reference gene primers within the assay. To quantify the absolute abundance of each unique TCRbeta CDR3 rearrangement, sequence reads were collapsed and filtered. For each sample, productive Simpson clonality was calculated as the square root of Simpson's diversity index across productive rearrangements. TCRdb's version of the immuneACCESS table is confined to in-frame rearrangements and falls short of the full clone set. An unresolved V gene accounts for under half of the shortfall where checked; the remainder is of unknown origin. The DNA was the basis for D and trimming; V, J and clone size are from that table. For this sample the table gives over 200,000 clones, of which roughly nine tenths were detected only once. Of the sample, about 10% falls within the top ten clones.

What was sequenced was PBMCs or T cells enriched from blood (not recorded which). In this chain, TRBV24-1 is recombined with TRBJ2-5, and possibly TRBD1, on 6 matching bases. The receptor's source is a man aged 25-45 years who had recovered from COVID-19. CDR3 protein: CATGTSQETQYF. The DNA reads as follows: TGTGCCACCGGGACATCCCAAGAGACCCAGTACTTC.